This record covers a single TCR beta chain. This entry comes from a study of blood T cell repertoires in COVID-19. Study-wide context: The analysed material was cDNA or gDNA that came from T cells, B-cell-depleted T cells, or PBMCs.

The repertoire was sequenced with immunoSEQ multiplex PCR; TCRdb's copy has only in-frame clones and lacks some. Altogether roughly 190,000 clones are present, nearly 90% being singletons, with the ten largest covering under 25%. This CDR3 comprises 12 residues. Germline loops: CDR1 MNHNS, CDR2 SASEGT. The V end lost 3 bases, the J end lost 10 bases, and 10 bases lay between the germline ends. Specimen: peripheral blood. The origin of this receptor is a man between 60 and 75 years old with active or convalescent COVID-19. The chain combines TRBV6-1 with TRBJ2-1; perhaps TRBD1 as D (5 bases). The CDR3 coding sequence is TGTGCCAGCAGTGACAGGGATCGGGAGCAGTTCTTC. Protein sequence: CASSDRDREQFF.